Given below is one TCR beta chain in context. Its specificity is not known. The sample belongs to a study of cytomegalovirus exposure and HLA in healthy donors. Overall study: HLA-typed donors contributed some 87 million unique TCRs, which were held in an early data release.

It was healthy bone marrow donors who served as donors. Whole-study findings and limits: Follow-up analysis later connected one missense variant in DCLRE1C with trimming of TCR beta V- and J-genes. With DRB1 most and HLA-C fewest, TCR association rates differed between HLA loci in a later analysis.

PCR amplification relied on 60 Vbeta primers (plus 13 Jbeta primers). Profiled with immunoSEQ multiplex PCR; TCRdb holds only in-frame clones, not every one. The table includes roughly 170,000 clones, 65% to 90% detected once. The sample was PBMCs. The source is a girl aged 2 to 10 in good health and CMV-seropositive.

The CDR3 is CASVGVPSSTDTQYF. The CDR3, as DNA: TGTGCCAGCGTCGGGGTACCCTCTAGCACAGATACGCAGTATTTT. J is TRBJ2-3 and V is TRBV5-8; D is possibly TRBD2 (5 bases). Germline-derived CDR1 and CDR2 are SGHTS and YDEGEE. V shed 7 bases and J shed 0 bases, with 15 bases lying between them. The CDR3 has 15 residues.